The present T cell receptor (beta chain) was sequenced within a study of vaccination and CD4 T cells after COVID-19. The overall study: Nasal swab PCR had detected SARS-CoV-2 in convalescent patients, about 10 mild and one severe. Participants were vaccinated with two doses, given as either BNT162b2 or mRNA-1273 vaccine.

Trimming removed 0 bases at V and 7 bases at J, with 9 bases between. Germline V gene data show CDR1 as SEHNR and CDR2 as FQNEAQ (reference sequence). CDR3 length equals 14 residues. Treatment of the sample: roughly 10-day PBMC culture with coronavirus spike peptide pools or control peptides (ViraFEST assay). Using peptide pools, antigen-specific T cells were expanded in ViraFEST before TCRs were sequenced. Remarks on this clonotype: The antigen remains unidentified.

Researchers used the Oncomine TCR Beta short-read assay to sequence DNA from cultured CD4+ T cells. TCRdb redid the calling of the PCR reads with MiXCR, one entry per CDR3 protein. The sample carries roughly 15,000 distinct CDR3 sequences, roughly 50% recorded once. This chain connects TRBV7-9 to TRBJ2-2; D may be TRBD2 (6 bases). The source material was CD4+ T cells from blood, cultured in vitro. The receptor was isolated from a human donor who had recovered from COVID-19. Written as DNA, the CDR3 is TGTGCCAGCAGCTTAGCGGGAGGTGTCGGGGAGCTGTTTTTT. Translation gives CASSLAGGVGELFF.